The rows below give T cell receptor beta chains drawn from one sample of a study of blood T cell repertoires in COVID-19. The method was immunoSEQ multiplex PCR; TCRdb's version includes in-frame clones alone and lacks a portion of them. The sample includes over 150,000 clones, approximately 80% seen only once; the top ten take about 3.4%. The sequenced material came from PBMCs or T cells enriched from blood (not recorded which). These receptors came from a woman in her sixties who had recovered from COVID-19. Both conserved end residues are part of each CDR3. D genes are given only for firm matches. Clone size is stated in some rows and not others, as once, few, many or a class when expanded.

cdr3_nt: TGTGCCAGTAGTGAAGGGACAGCCCATAATTCACCCCTCCACTTT
cdr3_aa: CASSEGTAHNSPLHF
cdr3_length: 15
d_call: TRBD1
v_call: TRBV19
clone_size: .
j_call: TRBJ1-6

cdr3_nt: TGTGCCAGCAGCACAGGGACCGGGGAGCTGTTTTTT
cdr3_aa: CASSTGTGELFF
cdr3_length: 12
d_call: .
v_call: TRBV3-1/TRBV3-2
clone_size: .
j_call: TRBJ2-2

cdr3_nt: TGTGCCAGCAGTTCACCCTGGGGAGGGAACACTGAAGCTTTCTTT
cdr3_aa: CASSSPWGGNTEAFF
cdr3_length: 15
d_call: .
v_call: TRBV27
clone_size: .
j_call: TRBJ1-1

cdr3_nt: TGTGCCAGCAGTTCACAGGGGAGAGCTTTCTTT
cdr3_aa: CASSSQGRAFF
cdr3_length: 11
d_call: TRBD1
v_call: TRBV12-3/TRBV12-4
clone_size: .
j_call: TRBJ1-1

cdr3_nt: TGTGCCAGCAGCTCTCAAAGGACTAGCGAGGGGGATACGCAGTATTTT
cdr3_aa: CASSSQRTSEGDTQYF
cdr3_length: 16
d_call: TRBD2
v_call: TRBV7-9
clone_size: .
j_call: TRBJ2-3

cdr3_nt: TGTGCCAGCGGCGGACAGGAGTATAATTCACCCCTCCACTTT
cdr3_aa: CASGGQEYNSPLHF
cdr3_length: 14
d_call: TRBD1
v_call: TRBV9
clone_size: .
j_call: TRBJ1-6

cdr3_nt: TGTGCCAGCAGTGCCAAGGGACTAGCGGGGGTCACAGATACGCAGTATTTT
cdr3_aa: CASSAKGLAGVTDTQYF
cdr3_length: 17
d_call: TRBD2
v_call: TRBV6-1
clone_size: .
j_call: TRBJ2-3

cdr3_nt: TGTGCCAGCAGTTACTCGAAACTTCAGCCCCAGCATTTT
cdr3_aa: CASSYSKLQPQHF
cdr3_length: 13
d_call: .
v_call: TRBV6-5
clone_size: .
j_call: TRBJ1-5

cdr3_nt: TGTGCCAGCAGCGGGACAGGGGGAACTGAAGCTTTCTTT
cdr3_aa: CASSGTGGTEAFF
cdr3_length: 13
d_call: TRBD1
v_call: TRBV2
clone_size: .
j_call: TRBJ1-1

cdr3_nt: TGTGCCAGCAGCGATAGCCTTAATTCACCCCTCCACTTT
cdr3_aa: CASSDSLNSPLHF
cdr3_length: 13
d_call: .
v_call: TRBV6-5
clone_size: .
j_call: TRBJ1-6

cdr3_nt: TGTGCCAGCAGCTTGAATTCTCCAGTTACAATCACAGATACGCAGTATTTT
cdr3_aa: CASSLNSPVTITDTQYF
cdr3_length: 17
d_call: .
v_call: TRBV7-2
clone_size: once
j_call: TRBJ2-3

cdr3_nt: TGCGCCAGCAGCTTGTATGGACAGCCTCAAGAGACCCAGTACTTC
cdr3_aa: CASSLYGQPQETQYF
cdr3_length: 15
d_call: .
v_call: TRBV5-1
clone_size: .
j_call: TRBJ2-5

cdr3_nt: TGTGCCACCAGTGACTCGGGACAGGGCTTCTCTGGAAACACCATATATTTT
cdr3_aa: CATSDSGQGFSGNTIYF
cdr3_length: 17
d_call: TRBD1
v_call: TRBV24-1
clone_size: .
j_call: TRBJ1-3

cdr3_nt: TGTGCCAGCAGTTTATCGTTCAGGGGTGGCTATGGCTACACCTTC
cdr3_aa: CASSLSFRGGYGYTF
cdr3_length: 15
d_call: .
v_call: TRBV27
clone_size: .
j_call: TRBJ1-2

cdr3_nt: TGTGCCAGCAGCACAGGGGGGGCGGAGACCCAGTACTTC
cdr3_aa: CASSTGGAETQYF
cdr3_length: 13
d_call: .
v_call: TRBV11-3
clone_size: .
j_call: TRBJ2-5

cdr3_nt: TGCGCCAGCAGCGCACAGGGGGCTGGCACAGATACGCAGTATTTT
cdr3_aa: CASSAQGAGTDTQYF
cdr3_length: 15
d_call: TRBD1
v_call: TRBV5-1
clone_size: few
j_call: TRBJ2-3

cdr3_nt: TGTGCCAGCAGCCAAGCCTCGGGGGCAGATACGCAGTATTTT
cdr3_aa: CASSQASGADTQYF
cdr3_length: 14
d_call: .
v_call: TRBV3-1/TRBV3-2
clone_size: .
j_call: TRBJ2-3

cdr3_nt: TGTGCCTGGAAGCCCCCATCTAGAGATACGCAGTATTTT
cdr3_aa: CAWKPPSRDTQYF
cdr3_length: 13
d_call: .
v_call: TRBV30
clone_size: .
j_call: TRBJ2-3

cdr3_nt: TGCAGCGTTCTCACGGGGTATACTGAAAAACTGTTTTTT
cdr3_aa: CSVLTGYTEKLFF
cdr3_length: 13
d_call: .
v_call: TRBV29-1
clone_size: .
j_call: TRBJ1-4

cdr3_nt: TGTGCCAGCAGTGAATCATCCAACACCGGGGAGCTGTTTTTT
cdr3_aa: CASSESSNTGELFF
cdr3_length: 14
d_call: .
v_call: TRBV25-1
clone_size: .
j_call: TRBJ2-2

cdr3_nt: TGTGCCAGCAGCAACCCGGGACAGGGTCTCACTGAAGCTTTCTTT
cdr3_aa: CASSNPGQGLTEAFF
cdr3_length: 15
d_call: TRBD1
v_call: TRBV5-5
clone_size: .
j_call: TRBJ1-1

cdr3_nt: TGTGCCAGCTCACCAGGCCTTAGCGGGGGTTCTGGGGCCAACGTCCTGACTTTC
cdr3_aa: CASSPGLSGGSGANVLTF
cdr3_length: 18
d_call: TRBD2
v_call: TRBV18
clone_size: .
j_call: TRBJ2-6

cdr3_nt: TGTGCCAGCAGCTTAGGTGCGCGGGGGGCCTACACCGGGGAGCTGTTTTTT
cdr3_aa: CASSLGARGAYTGELFF
cdr3_length: 17
d_call: TRBD2
v_call: TRBV7-2
clone_size: .
j_call: TRBJ2-2

cdr3_nt: TGTGCCAGCAGTACCGGGACAGGGGCTCGAGAGACCCAGTACTTC
cdr3_aa: CASSTGTGARETQYF
cdr3_length: 15
d_call: TRBD1
v_call: TRBV2
clone_size: .
j_call: TRBJ2-5

cdr3_nt: TGTGCCAGCAGCTACGGGACAGGGGATTACGAGCAGTACTTC
cdr3_aa: CASSYGTGDYEQYF
cdr3_length: 14
d_call: TRBD1
v_call: TRBV5-6
clone_size: .
j_call: TRBJ2-7

cdr3_nt: TGTGCCAGCTCTCCGCCGCCCCCAGGGGAAAAACTGTTTTTT
cdr3_aa: CASSPPPPGEKLFF
cdr3_length: 14
d_call: .
v_call: TRBV18
clone_size: few
j_call: TRBJ1-4

cdr3_nt: TGTGCCAGCACCCGGGGGGGGCCTATCAATCAGCCCCAGCATTTT
cdr3_aa: CASTRGGPINQPQHF
cdr3_length: 15
d_call: .
v_call: TRBV28
clone_size: few
j_call: TRBJ1-5

cdr3_nt: TGTGCCACCCCCAGGCACTACGAGCAGTACTTC
cdr3_aa: CATPRHYEQYF
cdr3_length: 11
d_call: .
v_call: TRBV24-1
clone_size: .
j_call: TRBJ2-7

cdr3_nt: TGTGCCAGCAGCTTCTCTAGCGGGGGCCGCGGTGAGCAGTTCTTC
cdr3_aa: CASSFSSGGRGEQFF
cdr3_length: 15
d_call: TRBD2
v_call: TRBV7-6
clone_size: .
j_call: TRBJ2-1

cdr3_nt: TGTGCCAGCAGCCGGGCCCCCCCAGATACGCAGTATTTT
cdr3_aa: CASSRAPPDTQYF
cdr3_length: 13
d_call: .
v_call: TRBV14
clone_size: .
j_call: TRBJ2-3

cdr3_nt: TGTGCCAGCAGCCTCACTAGCGGGGGCTACAATGAGCAGTTCTTC
cdr3_aa: CASSLTSGGYNEQFF
cdr3_length: 15
d_call: TRBD2
v_call: TRBV7-6
clone_size: .
j_call: TRBJ2-1

cdr3_nt: TGTGCCAGCAGTGAATTCAGGGGTAAGGGTCAGCCCCAGCATTTT
cdr3_aa: CASSEFRGKGQPQHF
cdr3_length: 15
d_call: .
v_call: TRBV6-1
clone_size: .
j_call: TRBJ1-5

cdr3_nt: TGCGCCAGCAGTTCAGGGTTGAACACTGAAGCTTTCTTT
cdr3_aa: CASSSGLNTEAFF
cdr3_length: 13
d_call: .
v_call: TRBV5-1
clone_size: once
j_call: TRBJ1-1

cdr3_nt: TGTGCCACCAGTGATTTGCAGGCTAGCGGGGGGGCTACCGGGGAGCTGTTTTTT
cdr3_aa: CATSDLQASGGATGELFF
cdr3_length: 18
d_call: TRBD2
v_call: TRBV24-1
clone_size: .
j_call: TRBJ2-2

cdr3_nt: TGCGCCAGCAGTCCGGAGATGAACACTGAAGCTTTCTTT
cdr3_aa: CASSPEMNTEAFF
cdr3_length: 13
d_call: .
v_call: TRBV10-1
clone_size: .
j_call: TRBJ1-1

cdr3_nt: TGTGCCAGCAGTCCGGACAGGGTGTTGACCTATAATTCACCCCTCCACTTT
cdr3_aa: CASSPDRVLTYNSPLHF
cdr3_length: 17
d_call: TRBD1
v_call: TRBV27
clone_size: .
j_call: TRBJ1-6

cdr3_nt: TGTGCCAGTCAGGGATCGGCTTCAGGCGGCTACACCTTC
cdr3_aa: CASQGSASGGYTF
cdr3_length: 13
d_call: .
v_call: TRBV19
clone_size: .
j_call: TRBJ1-2

cdr3_nt: TGTGCCTGGAGTGTACCAAGGACAGGGAAGGGGATGAACACTGAAGCTTTCTTT
cdr3_aa: CAWSVPRTGKGMNTEAFF
cdr3_length: 18
d_call: TRBD1
v_call: TRBV30
clone_size: .
j_call: TRBJ1-1

cdr3_nt: TGTGCCAGCAGTTACGGCGAGCGGGGAGGGGCAGATACGCAGTATTTT
cdr3_aa: CASSYGERGGADTQYF
cdr3_length: 16
d_call: TRBD2
v_call: TRBV6-5
clone_size: .
j_call: TRBJ2-3

cdr3_nt: TGTGCCAGTAGTATACTGTTGCAAGAGACCCAGTACTTC
cdr3_aa: CASSILLQETQYF
cdr3_length: 13
d_call: .
v_call: TRBV19
clone_size: .
j_call: TRBJ2-5

cdr3_nt: TGTGCCAGCAGCATGGGACAGGGACTTAACCAAGAGACCCAGTACTTC
cdr3_aa: CASSMGQGLNQETQYF
cdr3_length: 16
d_call: TRBD1
v_call: TRBV5-4
clone_size: .
j_call: TRBJ2-5

cdr3_nt: TGTGCCAGTAGTATAGGGGGAGGCTTCGAGGGTCAGCCCCAGCATTTT
cdr3_aa: CASSIGGGFEGQPQHF
cdr3_length: 16
d_call: .
v_call: TRBV19
clone_size: once
j_call: TRBJ1-5

cdr3_nt: TGTGCCACCAGTGAACCGACGGGAGGAGAGACCCAGTACTTC
cdr3_aa: CATSEPTGGETQYF
cdr3_length: 14
d_call: TRBD2
v_call: TRBV24-1
clone_size: .
j_call: TRBJ2-5

cdr3_nt: TGTGCCAGCAGCTTAGATCAGGGCCGTGGCTACACCTTC
cdr3_aa: CASSLDQGRGYTF
cdr3_length: 13
d_call: .
v_call: TRBV11-2
clone_size: .
j_call: TRBJ1-2

cdr3_nt: TGTGCCAGCAGCGCTGGACAGGGGGTAGCAGATACGCAGTATTTT
cdr3_aa: CASSAGQGVADTQYF
cdr3_length: 15
d_call: TRBD1
v_call: TRBV9
clone_size: .
j_call: TRBJ2-3

cdr3_nt: TGTGCCAGTAGTATTGGTCACTTGAACACTGAAGCTTTCTTT
cdr3_aa: CASSIGHLNTEAFF
cdr3_length: 14
d_call: .
v_call: TRBV19
clone_size: .
j_call: TRBJ1-1

cdr3_nt: TGTGCCAGCAGTTTGGGGGGGGAGCTTATCGCCCTCGAGCAGTACTTC
cdr3_aa: CASSLGGELIALEQYF
cdr3_length: 16
d_call: TRBD2
v_call: TRBV28
clone_size: once
j_call: TRBJ2-7

cdr3_nt: TGTGCCAGCAGTTCTTTAACCGGGACAGGGATTAGCAATGAGCAGTTCTTC
cdr3_aa: CASSSLTGTGISNEQFF
cdr3_length: 17
d_call: TRBD1
v_call: TRBV27
clone_size: .
j_call: TRBJ2-1

cdr3_nt: TGTGCCAGCAGATCTGGGGCAGGGTCAGGTGAGCAGTTCTTC
cdr3_aa: CASRSGAGSGEQFF
cdr3_length: 14
d_call: .
v_call: TRBV6-5
clone_size: .
j_call: TRBJ2-1

cdr3_nt: TGTGCCAGCAGTTTGTCGACACTCACTGAAGCTTTCTTT
cdr3_aa: CASSLSTLTEAFF
cdr3_length: 13
d_call: .
v_call: TRBV12-3/TRBV12-4
clone_size: few
j_call: TRBJ1-1

cdr3_nt: TGTGCCAGCAGCCAAGATCGTCGGGGTAATGAAAAACTGTTTTTT
cdr3_aa: CASSQDRRGNEKLFF
cdr3_length: 15
d_call: .
v_call: TRBV4-2
clone_size: .
j_call: TRBJ1-4

cdr3_nt: TGTGCCAGCAGTTCTATCGGTCAGCCCCAGCATTTT
cdr3_aa: CASSSIGQPQHF
cdr3_length: 12
d_call: .
v_call: TRBV6-5
clone_size: .
j_call: TRBJ1-5

cdr3_nt: TGTGCCAGCCGGCTGGCGGGGGGCCCAGATACGCAGTATTTT
cdr3_aa: CASRLAGGPDTQYF
cdr3_length: 14
d_call: TRBD2
v_call: TRBV6-5
clone_size: .
j_call: TRBJ2-3